A selection of T cell receptor beta chains follows, all from one sample in a study of blood T cell repertoires in COVID-19. TCRdb's copy holds only in-frame clones and misses some; the assay was immunoSEQ multiplex PCR. This sample has approximately 190,000 clones; less than 90% occur once, and the top ten carry around 21%. Sequencing was carried out using peripheral blood. The receptor set was obtained from a human donor in a cohort sampled during active COVID-19. CDR3s include the opening cysteine and the closing phenylalanine or tryptophan. The D gene is left open where the match is weak. Clone size is given for some rows only: seen once, a few or many times, or a class if the clone is expanded.

NA	TRBV3-1/TRBV3-2	TRBJ2-3	TRBD2	17	CASSQLVGRGRTDTQYF	TGTGCCAGCAGCCAACTGGTGGGGAGGGGCCGCACAGATACGCAGTATTTT
once	TRBV19	TRBJ1-4	NA	13	CASSTRPREKLFF	TGTGCCAGTAGTACCAGGCCTCGGGAAAAACTGTTTTTT
NA	TRBV2	TRBJ1-4	NA	13	CAVTRGRAEKLFF	TGTGCCGTCACCAGAGGGCGGGCTGAAAAACTGTTTTTT
NA	TRBV20-1	TRBJ1-2	NA	11	CSASQAHGYTF	TGCAGTGCTAGCCAGGCCCATGGCTACACCTTC
NA	TRBV3-1/TRBV3-2	TRBJ1-5	NA	19	CASSQDYGTGGAYHQPQHF	TGTGCCAGCAGCCAAGACTACGGAACAGGAGGGGCTTATCATCAGCCCCAGCATTTT
NA	TRBV5-1	TRBJ1-4	NA	15	CASSLESKPNEKLFF	TGCGCCAGCAGCTTGGAAAGCAAACCCAATGAAAAACTGTTTTTT
NA	TRBV25-1	TRBJ2-1	NA	15	CASSESAPGLSSQFF	TGTGCCAGCAGTGAATCTGCCCCAGGGTTGAGTTCGCAGTTCTTC
NA	TRBV7-9	TRBJ1-1	NA	18	CASSPLSGSGLGGTEAFF	TGTGCCAGCAGCCCACTCTCGGGGAGCGGTCTCGGGGGCACTGAAGCTTTCTTT
NA	TRBV6-5	TRBJ2-1	TRBD2	11	CASSQGGIEFF	TGTGCCAGCAGCCAGGGAGGGATAGAGTTCTTC
NA	TRBV5-1	TRBJ1-2	NA	12	CASSLQGYGYTF	TGCGCCAGCAGCTTACAGGGCTATGGCTACACCTTC
NA	TRBV9	TRBJ2-5	TRBD2	14	CASSPGLAGETQYF	TGTGCCAGCAGTCCGGGACTAGCGGGGGAGACCCAGTACTTC
NA	TRBV6-2/TRBV6-3	TRBJ2-3	NA	15	CASSYGRVVRDTQYF	TGTGCCAGCAGTTACGGTCGTGTAGTTCGAGATACGCAGTATTTT
NA	TRBV5-6	TRBJ1-6	NA	16	CASSFYAGPVNSPLHF	TGTGCCAGCAGCTTTTACGCGGGACCGGTAAATTCACCCCTCCACTTT
NA	TRBV5-5	TRBJ1-1	NA	13	CASSAQQGPEAFF	TGTGCCAGCAGCGCCCAACAGGGTCCTGAAGCTTTCTTT
NA	TRBV6-1	TRBJ1-2	TRBD1	17	CASSEGTGGTQSYGYTF	TGTGCCAGCAGTGAAGGGACAGGGGGAACCCAGTCCTATGGCTACACCTTC
NA	TRBV15	TRBJ2-7	TRBD1	14	CATSPDRGKGEQYF	TGTGCCACCAGCCCCGACAGGGGCAAAGGGGAGCAGTACTTC
NA	TRBV28	TRBJ1-2	NA	12	CASSLRGYGYTF	TGTGCCAGCAGTTTGAGGGGGTATGGCTACACCTTC
NA	TRBV6-2/TRBV6-3	TRBJ1-5	NA	15	CASSYLGSTNQPQHF	TGTGCCAGCAGTTACCTAGGATCCACAAATCAGCCCCAGCATTTT
NA	TRBV25-1	TRBJ2-1	NA	12	CASSGRGGEQFF	TGTGCCAGCAGTGGCCGAGGGGGTGAGCAGTTCTTC
NA	TRBV27	TRBJ1-1	NA	13	CASSLNYLTEAFF	TGTGCCAGCAGTTTGAATTACCTAACTGAAGCTTTCTTT
NA	TRBV3-1/TRBV3-2	TRBJ1-6	NA	14	CASSRGTRNSPLHF	TGTGCCAGCAGCCGTGGGACAAGGAATTCACCCCTCCACTTT
once	TRBV5-1	TRBJ1-1	TRBD1	15	CASSYQQGINTEAFF	TGCGCCAGCAGCTACCAACAGGGGATCAACACTGAAGCTTTCTTT
NA	TRBV29-1	TRBJ2-3	NA	13	CSVSPGGTDTQYF	TGCAGCGTTTCCCCGGGGGGCACAGATACGCAGTATTTT
NA	TRBV6-5	TRBJ1-2	TRBD1	14	CASTGTGAPYGYTF	TGTGCCAGCACCGGGACAGGGGCTCCCTATGGCTACACCTTC
NA	TRBV29-1	TRBJ2-1	TRBD2	13	CSARQRELHEQFF	TGCAGCGCCCGACAGCGGGAGTTACATGAGCAGTTCTTC
NA	TRBV4-2	TRBJ2-1	NA	15	CASSPSSGGYNEQFF	TGTGCCAGCAGCCCTAGCTCAGGGGGGTACAATGAGCAGTTCTTC
few	TRBV5-1	TRBJ2-1	TRBD2	15	CASSLVAGEANEQFF	TGCGCCAGCAGCTTGGTGGCGGGAGAAGCAAATGAGCAGTTCTTC
NA	TRBV4-1	TRBJ2-4	NA	17	CASSQDPGQGWENIQYF	TGCGCCAGCAGCCAAGATCCCGGGCAGGGCTGGGAAAACATTCAGTACTTC
NA	TRBV7-6	TRBJ1-6	TRBD1	15	CASSLSPGTDSPLHF	TGTGCCAGCAGCTTATCCCCGGGGACAGACTCACCCCTCCACTTT
NA	TRBV9	TRBJ2-3	TRBD2	19	CASSLRLAGGLSSTDTQYF	TGTGCCAGCAGCCTCAGACTAGCGGGGGGACTGTCTAGCACAGATACGCAGTATTTT
NA	TRBV11-1	TRBJ2-6	NA	13	CASSSDTFSILTF	TGTGCCAGCAGCTCGGACACATTCAGCATCCTGACTTTC
NA	TRBV19	TRBJ2-1	TRBD2	16	CASSTLSGGAYNEQFF	TGTGCCAGTAGTACTCTTAGCGGGGGGGCCTACAATGAGCAGTTCTTC
NA	TRBV2	TRBJ2-3	TRBD2	16	CASKFSGGALGDTQYF	TGTGCCAGCAAATTTAGCGGGGGGGCCCTTGGAGATACGCAGTATTTT